Shown below are 17 T cell receptor beta chains from a single sample sequenced in a study of shared T cell receptors in the human thymus. Some clones are missing from TCRdb's copy, which holds only in-frame ones; the method was immunoSEQ multiplex PCR. The data show over 65,000 clones, roughly 96% seen once. The specimen was thymocytes. These receptors were collected from a human donor.

The gene calls are TRBV19 and TRBJ1-1; D is uncertain. Trimming pared 6 bases from V and 2 bases from J, leaving 13 bases between. CDR3 size: 14 residues. Germline lookup yields CDR1 LNHDA and CDR2 SQIVND (reference sequence). The CDR3 DNA reads as TGTGCCAGTAGCCTACAAGCGGAAAACACTGAAGCTTTCTTT. Translation: CASSLQAENTEAFF.

This clone came up a few times. V gene TRBV10-2 combines with J gene TRBJ2-3; the match to TRBD2 covers 11 bases. The length of the CDR3 is 15 residues. The germline V gene has CDR1 WSHSY and CDR2 SAAADI. Trimming removed 2 bases from V and 3 bases from J; junction bases left unmatched: 1. In nucleotides, the CDR3 is TGCGCCAGCAGTGAGACTAGCGGGGGAACAGATACGCAGTATTTT. It translates to CASSETSGGTDTQYF.

The chain couples TRBV5-4 to TRBJ2-1; D is ambiguous. The CDR3 covers 16 residues. The V gene's germline CDR1 is SGHNT and CDR2 YYREEE (reference sequence). Trimming cost V 4 bases and J 3 bases, with 17 bases left between them. CDR3 protein: CASSKDFLKNYNEQFF. CDR3 DNA sequence: TGTGCCAGCAGCAAAGACTTTCTCAAGAACTACAATGAGCAGTTCTTC.

This chain uses TRBV28 with TRBJ2-7; TRBD1 agrees at 8 bases. V shed 5 bases and J 2 bases; nucleotides not matched to a gene: 17. Per the germline V gene, CDR1 is MDHEN and CDR2 is SYDVKM. The CDR3 covers 18 residues. CDR3: CASSVLPIQGGRTYEQYF. Written as DNA, the CDR3 is TGTGCCAGCAGTGTACTACCTATACAGGGGGGCCGCACCTACGAGCAGTACTTC. Using reference TRBV28 and TRBJ2-7 for the parts outside the CDR3, the full variable domain is DVKVTQSSRYLVKRTGEKVFLECVQDMDHENMFWYRQDPGLGLRLIYFSYDVKMKEKGDIPEGYSVSREKKERFSLILESASTNQTSMYLCASSVLPIQGGRTYEQYFGPGTRLTVT.

V is TRBV13 and J is TRBJ2-7; 10 bases are a match to TRBD2. The CDR3 totals 20 residues. V was clipped by 3 bases and J by 2 bases; unmatched bases: 19. Germline assignment: CDR1 PRHDT and CDR2 FYEKMQ (reference sequence). The CDR3 DNA is TGTGCCAGCAGCTTGGAAAAGCGGGGGGGCGGACACGACCGTACCTACGAGCAGTACTTC. This sequence encodes CASSLEKRGGGHDRTYEQYF. The entire variable domain, with the rest obtained from reference TRBV13 and TRBJ2-7, is as follows: AAGVIQSPRHLIKEKRETATLKCYPIPRHDTVYWYQQGPGQDPQFLISFYEKMQSDKGSIPDRFSAQQFSDYHSELNMSSLELGDSALYFCASSLEKRGGGHDRTYEQYFGPGTRLTVT.

The V call is TRBV28, the J call TRBJ1-2; TRBD1 agrees at 7 bases. This CDR3 is 15 amino acids long. V trimming: 5 bases; J trimming: 4 bases; junction bases outside the gene matches: 10. Germline V lookup: CDR1 MDHEN, CDR2 SYDVKM. The CDR3 region is CASSPQTGRGYGYTF. In DNA, the CDR3 is TGTGCCAGCAGTCCCCAGACAGGGAGGGGCTATGGCTACACCTTC.

The DNA of the CDR3 is TGTGCCAGCGGCCATCCAAGCGGGAAGGGAAAATTAATACGACACTACGAGCAGTACTTC. It is translated as CASGHPSGKGKLIRHYEQYF. V gene TRBV28 combines with J gene TRBJ2-7; 7 bases fit TRBD2. The CDR3 loop spans 20 amino acids. The V segment lost 8 bases and the J segment 3 bases; nucleotides outside the gene matches: 28. The germline gives CDR1 MDHEN, CDR2 SYDVKM.

CDR3 sequence (DNA): TGTGCCACGAAGCGATGGACTGACTATAATTCACCCCTCCACTTT. Translating it yields CATKRWTDYNSPLHF. The rearrangement joins TRBV15 to TRBJ1-6; D remains ambiguous. CDR1 and CDR2 (germline): LNHNV, YYDKDF (reference sequence). The CDR3 has 15 residues. V lost 9 bases and J lost 3, with 15 bases in between.

The V call is TRBV7-9, the J call TRBJ2-7; no clear D. CDR3 length: 15 amino acids. The germline V gene encodes CDR1 SEHNR and CDR2 FQNEAQ (reference sequence). Trimming cost V 1 base and J 0 bases, with 10 bases left between them. The CDR3: CASSLGPHHSYEQYF. CDR3 DNA: TGTGCCAGCAGCTTAGGTCCCCATCACTCCTACGAGCAGTACTTC.

The J gene is TRBJ2-3, the V gene TRBV5-1; no clear D gene. Germline values: CDR1 SGHRS, CDR2 YFSETQ. This CDR3 contains 16 residues. V shed 0 bases and J shed 0 bases, with 11 bases lying between them. The CDR3 loop reads CASSLEDSTSTDTQYF. In DNA, the CDR3 is TGCGCCAGCAGCTTGGAAGATTCCACTAGCACAGATACGCAGTATTTT.

V and J are TRBV4-3 and TRBJ1-4, with a possible D match to TRBD1 (5 bases). Germline CDR1 and CDR2: LGHNA and YSLEER. V gave up 0 bases and J gave up 5 bases, with 10 bases separating them. CDR3 length: 15 residues. CDR3 in amino acids: CASSQDGTPNEKLFF. CDR3 nucleotides: TGCGCCAGCAGCCAAGACGGGACGCCCAATGAAAAACTGTTTTTT.

The chain carries TRBV27 and TRBJ2-7; no definite D call. The CDR3 is made up of 11 amino acids. The ends were cut back, 5 bases at V and 1 base at J, with 3 bases in the middle. In germline, CDR1 is MNHEY, CDR2 SMNVEV (reference sequence). The CDR3 reads CASSPSYEQYF. The CDR3 DNA sequence: TGTGCCAGCAGTCCATCCTACGAGCAGTACTTC.

In DNA, the CDR3 is TGTGCCAGCAGTGTGAAGGGTAGCGGGGTTCAAGAGACCCAGTACTTC. Its protein is CASSVKGSGVQETQYF. The gene calls are TRBV2 and TRBJ2-5, with TRBD2 identical over 8 bases. The CDR3 totals 16 residues. Looked up from germline, CDR1 is SNHLY and CDR2 is FYNNEI. Losses at the gene ends were 4 bases for V and 2 bases for J; bases not matched to a gene: 9.

CDR3 amino acids: CASSTRQGGGYTF. The CDR3 region has the DNA TGTGCCAGCAGCACTAGACAGGGGGGTGGCTACACCTTC. The chain combines TRBV9 with TRBJ1-2; TRBD1 agrees at 9 bases. The germline gives CDR1 SGDLS, CDR2 YYNGEE. This CDR3 region has 13 residues. The ends lost 4 bases at V and 7 bases at J; junction bases unmatched: 5.

The chain joins TRBV7-9 to TRBJ1-4; D is ambiguous. The CDR3 covers 15 residues. The V gene lost 10 bases and the J gene lost 5 bases, with 20 bases spanning the gap. Germline-derived CDR1 and CDR2 are SEHNR and FQNEAQ (reference sequence). CDR3 sequence reads: CATKSGQGDNEKLFF. The DNA of the CDR3 is TGTGCCACCAAATCTGGTCAAGGAGACAATGAAAAACTGTTTTTT. The full variable domain, in which reference TRBV7-9 and TRBJ1-4 provide the parts outside the CDR3, is DTGVSQNPRHKITKRGQNVTFRCDPISEHNRLYWYRQTLGQGPEFLTYFQNEAQLEKSRLLSDRFSAERPKGSFSTLEIQRTEQGDSAMYLCATKSGQGDNEKLFFGSGTQLSVL.

This chain joins TRBV11-2 and TRBJ2-5; no firm D call. V lost 1 base, J lost 0 bases, and 12 bases lay in between. The CDR3 covers 16 residues. The germline gives CDR1 SGHAT, CDR2 FQNNGV. The CDR3 sequence is CASSLVVGWDQETQYF. The CDR3 nucleotides are TGTGCCAGCAGCTTAGTGGTAGGGTGGGACCAAGAGACCCAGTACTTC.

The chain couples TRBV5-1 to TRBJ1-5; maybe TRBD1 (6 bases). The CDR3 covers 17 residues. V was trimmed by 4 bases and J by 0 bases, leaving 17 bases between them. The germline CDR1 and CDR2 sequences are SGHRS and YFSETQ. CDR3 DNA sequence: TGCGCCAGCAGCCCCGGGGATGGACAGAATAGCAATCAGCCCCAGCATTTT. Amino acid sequence: CASSPGDGQNSNQPQHF.